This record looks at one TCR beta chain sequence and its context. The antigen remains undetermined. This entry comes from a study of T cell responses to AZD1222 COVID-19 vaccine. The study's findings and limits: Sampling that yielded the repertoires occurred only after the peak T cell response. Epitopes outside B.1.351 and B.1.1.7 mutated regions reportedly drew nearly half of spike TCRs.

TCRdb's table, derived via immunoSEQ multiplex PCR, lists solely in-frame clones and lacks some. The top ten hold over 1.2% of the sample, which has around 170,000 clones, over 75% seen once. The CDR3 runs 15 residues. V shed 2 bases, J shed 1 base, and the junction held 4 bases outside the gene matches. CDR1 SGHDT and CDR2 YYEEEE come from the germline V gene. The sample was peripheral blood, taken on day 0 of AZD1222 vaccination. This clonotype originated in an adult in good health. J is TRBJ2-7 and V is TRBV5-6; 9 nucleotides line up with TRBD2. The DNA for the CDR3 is TGTGCCAGCAGCTTTAGCGGGGGCACTTCCTACGAGCAGTACTTC. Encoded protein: CASSFSGGTSYEQYF.